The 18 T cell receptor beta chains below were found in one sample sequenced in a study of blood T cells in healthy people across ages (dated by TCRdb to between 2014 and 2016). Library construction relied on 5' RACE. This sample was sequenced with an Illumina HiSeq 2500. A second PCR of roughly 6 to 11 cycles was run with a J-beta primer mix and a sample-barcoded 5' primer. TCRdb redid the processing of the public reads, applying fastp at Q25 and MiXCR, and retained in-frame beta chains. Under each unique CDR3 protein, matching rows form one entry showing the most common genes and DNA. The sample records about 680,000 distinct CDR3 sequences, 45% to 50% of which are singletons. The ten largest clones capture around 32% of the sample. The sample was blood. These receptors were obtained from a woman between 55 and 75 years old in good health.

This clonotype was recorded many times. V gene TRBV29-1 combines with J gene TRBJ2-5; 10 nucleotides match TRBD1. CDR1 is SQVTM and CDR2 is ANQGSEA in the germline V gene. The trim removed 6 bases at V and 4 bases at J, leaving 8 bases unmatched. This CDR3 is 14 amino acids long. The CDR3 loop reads CSVLRDRGGETQYF. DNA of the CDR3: TGCAGCGTACTCCGGGACAGGGGAGGAGAGACCCAGTACTTC. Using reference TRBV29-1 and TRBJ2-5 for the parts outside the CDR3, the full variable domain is SAVISQKPSRDICQRGTSLTIQCQVDSQVTMMFWYRQQPGQSLTLIATANQGSEATYESGFVIDKFPISRPNLTFSTLTVSNMSPEDSSIYLCSVLRDRGGETQYFGPGTRLLVL.

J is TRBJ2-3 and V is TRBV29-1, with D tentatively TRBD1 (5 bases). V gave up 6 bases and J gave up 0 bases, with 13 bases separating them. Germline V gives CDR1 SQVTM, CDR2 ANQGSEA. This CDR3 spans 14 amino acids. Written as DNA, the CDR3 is TGCAGCGTCCGACAGAAACAGAGCACAGATACGCAGTATTTT. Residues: CSVRQKQSTDTQYF.

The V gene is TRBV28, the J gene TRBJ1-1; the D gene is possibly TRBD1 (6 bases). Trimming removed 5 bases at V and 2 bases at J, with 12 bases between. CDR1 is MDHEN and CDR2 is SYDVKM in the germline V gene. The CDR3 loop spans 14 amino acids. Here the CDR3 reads CASSRTQGNTEAFF. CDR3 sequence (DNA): TGTGCCAGCAGTAGAACACAGGGAAACACTGAAGCTTTCTTT.

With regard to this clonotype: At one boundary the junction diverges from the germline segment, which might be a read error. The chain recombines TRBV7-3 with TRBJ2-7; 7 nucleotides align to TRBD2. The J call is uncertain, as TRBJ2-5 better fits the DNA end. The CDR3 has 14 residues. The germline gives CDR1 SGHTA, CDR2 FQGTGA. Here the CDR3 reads CARSLRGGSQTQYF. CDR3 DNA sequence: TGTGCCCGCAGCTTACGGGGCGGGAGTCAGACCCAGTACTTC.

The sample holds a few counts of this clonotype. The CDR3 DNA follows: TGTGCCAGCAGCATCGGGAGCTCCTACGAGCAGTACTTC. Translated: CASSIGSSYEQYF. The rearrangement joins TRBV3-1 to TRBJ2-7; D may be TRBD2 (6 bases). There are 13 residues in the CDR3. Germline V gene sequence: CDR1 LGHDT, CDR2 YNNKEL (reference sequence). Trimming removed 5 bases at V and 0 bases at J, with 8 bases between.

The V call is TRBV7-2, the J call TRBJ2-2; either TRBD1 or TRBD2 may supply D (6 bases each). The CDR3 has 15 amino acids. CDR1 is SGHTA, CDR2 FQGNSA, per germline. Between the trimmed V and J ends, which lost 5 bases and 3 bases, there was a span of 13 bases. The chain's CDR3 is CASSRDTGDTGELFF. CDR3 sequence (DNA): TGTGCCAGCAGCCGGGACACGGGGGACACCGGGGAGCTGTTTTTT.

The chain's CDR3 is CASSQGYGFSNQPQHF. CDR3 DNA: TGCGCCAGCAGCCAAGGGTATGGGTTTTCCAATCAGCCCCAGCATTTT. V gene TRBV4-3 combines with J gene TRBJ1-5; no reliable D call. The germline CDR1 and CDR2 sequences are LGHNA and YSLEER. This CDR3 region has 16 residues. Trimming pared 1 base from V and 3 bases from J, leaving 13 bases between.

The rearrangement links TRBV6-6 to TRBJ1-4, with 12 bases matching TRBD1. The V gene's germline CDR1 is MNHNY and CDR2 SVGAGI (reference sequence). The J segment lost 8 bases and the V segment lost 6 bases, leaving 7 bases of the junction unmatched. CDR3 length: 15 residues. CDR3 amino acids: CASSWGQGASEKLFF. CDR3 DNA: TGTGCCAGCAGCTGGGGACAGGGGGCCTCCGAAAAACTGTTTTTT.

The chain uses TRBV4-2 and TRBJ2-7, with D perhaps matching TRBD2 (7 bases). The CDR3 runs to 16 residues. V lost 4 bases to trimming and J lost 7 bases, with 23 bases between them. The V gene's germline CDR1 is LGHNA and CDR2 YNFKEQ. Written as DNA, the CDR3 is TGTGCCAGCAGCCTCCGGGGGGCGGGAGCTCAGAATGAGCAGTACTTC. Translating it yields CASSLRGAGAQNEQYF.

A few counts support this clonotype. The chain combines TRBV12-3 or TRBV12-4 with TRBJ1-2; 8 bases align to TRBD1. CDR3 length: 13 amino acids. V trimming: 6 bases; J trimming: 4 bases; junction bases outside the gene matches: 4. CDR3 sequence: CASRSGTGYGYTF. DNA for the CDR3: TGTGCCAGCAGGTCCGGGACAGGCTATGGCTACACCTTC.

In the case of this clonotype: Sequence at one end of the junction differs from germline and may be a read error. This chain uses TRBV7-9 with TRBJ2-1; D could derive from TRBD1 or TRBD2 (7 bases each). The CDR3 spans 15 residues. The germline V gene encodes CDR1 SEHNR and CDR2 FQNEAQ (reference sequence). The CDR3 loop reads CASSIAGGGPDEQFF. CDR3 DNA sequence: TGTGCCAGCAGCATAGCAGGGGGAGGGCCGGATGAGCAGTTCTTC.

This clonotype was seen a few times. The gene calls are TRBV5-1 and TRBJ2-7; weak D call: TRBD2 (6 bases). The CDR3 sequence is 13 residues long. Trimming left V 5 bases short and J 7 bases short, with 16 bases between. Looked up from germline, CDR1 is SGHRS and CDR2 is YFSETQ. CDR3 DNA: TGCGCCAGCAGTCAAGGAGGGTTCGATGAGCAGTACTTC. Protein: CASSQGGFDEQYF.

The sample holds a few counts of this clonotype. This CDR3 reads CAISGTVSYEQYF. In DNA form, the CDR3 reads TGTGCCATCAGTGGGACAGTATCCTACGAGCAGTACTTC. The rearrangement links TRBV10-3 to TRBJ2-7, with a tentative D call TRBD1 (6 bases). Germline CDR1 is ENHRY and CDR2 is SYGVKD. The CDR3 sequence is 13 residues long. V lost 4 bases and J 1 base, leaving 8 bases between the germline ends.

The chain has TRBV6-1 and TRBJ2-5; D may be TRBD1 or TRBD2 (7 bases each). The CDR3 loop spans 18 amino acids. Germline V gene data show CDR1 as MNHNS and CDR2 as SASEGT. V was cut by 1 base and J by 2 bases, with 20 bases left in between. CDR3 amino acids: CASSEEGASGVTQETQYF. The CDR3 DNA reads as TGTGCCAGCAGTGAAGAGGGGGCTAGCGGCGTGACTCAAGAGACCCAGTACTTC.

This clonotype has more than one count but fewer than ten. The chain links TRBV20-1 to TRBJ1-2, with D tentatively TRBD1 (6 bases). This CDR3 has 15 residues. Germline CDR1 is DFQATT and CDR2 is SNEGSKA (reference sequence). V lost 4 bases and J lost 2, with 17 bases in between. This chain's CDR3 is CSATRTARGNYGYTF. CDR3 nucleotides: TGCAGTGCTACCAGGACAGCTCGGGGGAACTATGGCTACACCTTC.

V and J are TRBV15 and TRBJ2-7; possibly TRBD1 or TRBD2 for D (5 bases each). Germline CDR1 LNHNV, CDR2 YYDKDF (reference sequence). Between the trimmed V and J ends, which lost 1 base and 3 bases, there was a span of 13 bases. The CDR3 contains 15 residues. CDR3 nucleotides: TGTGCCACCAGCAGAGGGGGGATAAACAACTACGAGCAGTACTTC. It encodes CATSRGGINNYEQYF.

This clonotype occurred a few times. The CDR3 region is CASSFGIASEQYF. DNA for the CDR3: TGTGCCAGCAGCTTCGGGATCGCCTCCGAGCAGTACTTC. The chain combines TRBV5-6 with TRBJ2-7; D might be TRBD2 (5 bases). This CDR3 spans 13 amino acids. The V gene's germline CDR1 is SGHDT and CDR2 YYEEEE. The V and J ends lost 2 bases and 6 bases respectively, with 12 bases between them.

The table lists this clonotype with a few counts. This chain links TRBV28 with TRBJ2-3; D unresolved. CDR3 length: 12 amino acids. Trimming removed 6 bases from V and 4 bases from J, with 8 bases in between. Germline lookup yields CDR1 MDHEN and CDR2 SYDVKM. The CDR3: CASSLPADTQYF. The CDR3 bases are TGTGCCAGCAGCTTACCAGCAGATACGCAGTATTTT.